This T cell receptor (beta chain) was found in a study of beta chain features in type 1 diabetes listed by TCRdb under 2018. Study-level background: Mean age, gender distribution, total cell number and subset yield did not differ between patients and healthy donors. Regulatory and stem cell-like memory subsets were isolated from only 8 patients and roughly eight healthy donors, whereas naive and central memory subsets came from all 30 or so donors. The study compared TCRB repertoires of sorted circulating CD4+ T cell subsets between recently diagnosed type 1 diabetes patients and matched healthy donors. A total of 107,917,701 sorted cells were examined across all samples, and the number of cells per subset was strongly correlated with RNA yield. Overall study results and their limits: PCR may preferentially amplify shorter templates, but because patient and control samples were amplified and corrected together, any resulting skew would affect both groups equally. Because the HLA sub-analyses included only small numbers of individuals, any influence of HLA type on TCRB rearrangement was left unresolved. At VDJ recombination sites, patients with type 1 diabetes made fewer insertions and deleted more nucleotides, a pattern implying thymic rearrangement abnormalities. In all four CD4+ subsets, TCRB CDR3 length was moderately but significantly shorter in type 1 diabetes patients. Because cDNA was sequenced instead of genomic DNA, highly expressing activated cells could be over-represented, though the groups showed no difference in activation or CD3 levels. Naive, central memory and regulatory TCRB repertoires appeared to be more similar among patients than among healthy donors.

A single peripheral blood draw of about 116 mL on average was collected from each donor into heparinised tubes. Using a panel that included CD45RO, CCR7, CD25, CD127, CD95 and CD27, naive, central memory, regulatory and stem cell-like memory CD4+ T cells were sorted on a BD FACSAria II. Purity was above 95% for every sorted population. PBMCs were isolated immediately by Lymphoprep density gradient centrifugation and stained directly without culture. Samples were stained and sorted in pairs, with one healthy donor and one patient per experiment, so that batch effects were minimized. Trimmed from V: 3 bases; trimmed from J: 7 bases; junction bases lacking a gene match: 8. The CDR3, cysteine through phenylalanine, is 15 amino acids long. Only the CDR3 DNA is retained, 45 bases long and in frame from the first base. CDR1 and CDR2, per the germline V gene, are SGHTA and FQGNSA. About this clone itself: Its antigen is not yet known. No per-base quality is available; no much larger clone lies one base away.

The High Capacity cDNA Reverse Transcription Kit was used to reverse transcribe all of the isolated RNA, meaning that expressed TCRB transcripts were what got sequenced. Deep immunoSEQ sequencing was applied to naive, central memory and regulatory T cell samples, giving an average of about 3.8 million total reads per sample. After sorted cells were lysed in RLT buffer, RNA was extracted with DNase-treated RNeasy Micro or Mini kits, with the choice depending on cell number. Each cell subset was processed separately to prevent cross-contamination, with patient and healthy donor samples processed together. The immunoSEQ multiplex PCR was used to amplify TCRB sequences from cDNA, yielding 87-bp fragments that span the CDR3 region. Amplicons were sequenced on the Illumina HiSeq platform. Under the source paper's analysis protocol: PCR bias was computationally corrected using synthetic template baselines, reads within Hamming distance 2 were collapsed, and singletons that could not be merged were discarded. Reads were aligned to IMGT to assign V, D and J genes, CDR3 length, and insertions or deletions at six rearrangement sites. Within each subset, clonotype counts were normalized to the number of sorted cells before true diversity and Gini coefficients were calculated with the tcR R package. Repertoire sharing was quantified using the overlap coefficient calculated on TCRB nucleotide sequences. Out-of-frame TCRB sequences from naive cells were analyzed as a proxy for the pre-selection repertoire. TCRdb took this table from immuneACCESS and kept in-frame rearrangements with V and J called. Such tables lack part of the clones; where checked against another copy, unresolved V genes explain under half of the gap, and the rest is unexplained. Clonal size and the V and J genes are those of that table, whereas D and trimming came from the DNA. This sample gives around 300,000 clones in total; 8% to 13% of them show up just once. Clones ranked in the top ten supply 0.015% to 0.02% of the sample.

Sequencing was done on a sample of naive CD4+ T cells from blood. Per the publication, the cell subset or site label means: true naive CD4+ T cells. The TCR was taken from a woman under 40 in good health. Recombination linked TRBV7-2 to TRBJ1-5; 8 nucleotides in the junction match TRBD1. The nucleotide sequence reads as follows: TGTGCCAGCAGCTTTACACAGGGGGGTGGACAGCCCCAGCATTTT. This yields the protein CASSFTQGGGQPQHF.